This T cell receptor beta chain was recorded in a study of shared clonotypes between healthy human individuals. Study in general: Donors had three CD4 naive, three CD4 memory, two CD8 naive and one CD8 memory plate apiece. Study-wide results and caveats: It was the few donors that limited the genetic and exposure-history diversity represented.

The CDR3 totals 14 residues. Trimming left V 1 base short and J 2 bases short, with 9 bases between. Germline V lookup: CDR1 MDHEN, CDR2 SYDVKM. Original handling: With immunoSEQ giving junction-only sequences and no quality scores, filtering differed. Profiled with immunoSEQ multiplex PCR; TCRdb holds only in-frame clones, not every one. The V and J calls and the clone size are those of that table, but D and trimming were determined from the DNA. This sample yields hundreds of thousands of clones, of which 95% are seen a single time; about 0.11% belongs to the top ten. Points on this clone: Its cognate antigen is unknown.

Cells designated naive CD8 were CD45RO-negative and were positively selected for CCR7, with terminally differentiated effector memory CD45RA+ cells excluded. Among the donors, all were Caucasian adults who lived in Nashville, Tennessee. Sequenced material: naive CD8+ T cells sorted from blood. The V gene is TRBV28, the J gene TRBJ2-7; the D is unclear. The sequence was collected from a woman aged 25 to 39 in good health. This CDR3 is CASSLSLGTYEQYF. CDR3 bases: TGTGCCAGCAGTTTATCCCTGGGGACCTACGAGCAGTACTTC.